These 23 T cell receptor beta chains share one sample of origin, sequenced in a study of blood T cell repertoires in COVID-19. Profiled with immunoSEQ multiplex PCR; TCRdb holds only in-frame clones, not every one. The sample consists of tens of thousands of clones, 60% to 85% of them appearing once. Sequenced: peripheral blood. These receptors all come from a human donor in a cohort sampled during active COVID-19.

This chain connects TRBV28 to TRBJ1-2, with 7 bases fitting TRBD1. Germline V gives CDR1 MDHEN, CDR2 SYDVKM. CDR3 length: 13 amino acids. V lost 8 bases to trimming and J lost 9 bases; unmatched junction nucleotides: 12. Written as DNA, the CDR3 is TGTGCCAGCCGCCGACGAGGGGGCAGTAGCTACACCTTC. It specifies CASRRRGGSSYTF.

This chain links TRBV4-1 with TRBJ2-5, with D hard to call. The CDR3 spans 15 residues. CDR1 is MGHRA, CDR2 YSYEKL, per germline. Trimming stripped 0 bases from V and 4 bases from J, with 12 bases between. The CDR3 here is CASSQEPGRGETQYF. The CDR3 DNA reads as TGCGCCAGCAGCCAAGAACCGGGTCGTGGAGAGACCCAGTACTTC.

The CDR3 region is CASSLALAGAADTQYF. CDR3 sequence (DNA): TGCGCCAGCAGCTTGGCTCTAGCGGGAGCTGCAGATACGCAGTATTTT. V usage is TRBV5-1 and J usage is TRBJ2-3, with TRBD2 identical over 10 bases. The CDR3 sequence is 16 residues long. Germline lookup yields CDR1 SGHRS and CDR2 YFSETQ. With 0 bases clipped from V and 4 bases from J, the junction kept 5 bases outside the gene matches.

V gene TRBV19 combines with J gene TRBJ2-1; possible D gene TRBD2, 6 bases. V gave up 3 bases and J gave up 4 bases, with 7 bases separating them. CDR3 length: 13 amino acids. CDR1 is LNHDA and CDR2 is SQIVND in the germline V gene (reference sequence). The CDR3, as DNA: TGTGCCAGTAGTATTGGGGGGTACAATGAGCAGTTCTTC. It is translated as CASSIGGYNEQFF.

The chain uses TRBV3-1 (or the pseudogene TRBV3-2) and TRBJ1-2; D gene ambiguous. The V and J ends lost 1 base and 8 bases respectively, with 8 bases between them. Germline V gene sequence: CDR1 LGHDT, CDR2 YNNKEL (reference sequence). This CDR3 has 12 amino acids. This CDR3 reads CASSQGLLGYTF. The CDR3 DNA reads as TGTGCCAGCAGCCAAGGTTTACTAGGCTACACCTTC.

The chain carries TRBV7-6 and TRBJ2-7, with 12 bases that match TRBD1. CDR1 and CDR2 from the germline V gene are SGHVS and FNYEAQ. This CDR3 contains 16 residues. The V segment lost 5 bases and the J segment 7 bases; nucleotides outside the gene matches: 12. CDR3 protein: CASSLPRDRGPGEQYF. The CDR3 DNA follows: TGTGCCAGCAGCCTCCCCCGGGACAGGGGGCCGGGGGAGCAGTACTTC.

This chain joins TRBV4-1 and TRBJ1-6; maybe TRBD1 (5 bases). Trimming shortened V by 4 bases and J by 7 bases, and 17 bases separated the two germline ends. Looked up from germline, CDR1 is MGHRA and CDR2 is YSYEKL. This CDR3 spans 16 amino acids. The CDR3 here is CASSRTTGTPNSPLHF. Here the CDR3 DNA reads TGCGCCAGCAGCCGCACAACCGGGACTCCGAATTCACCCCTCCACTTT.

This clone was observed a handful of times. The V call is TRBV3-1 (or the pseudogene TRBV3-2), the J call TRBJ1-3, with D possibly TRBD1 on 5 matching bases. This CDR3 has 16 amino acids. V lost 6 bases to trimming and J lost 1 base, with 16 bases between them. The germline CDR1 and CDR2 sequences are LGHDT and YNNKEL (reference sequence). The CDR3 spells CASSQKTAGSGNTIYF. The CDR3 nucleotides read TGTGCCAGCAGTCAAAAGACAGCAGGGTCTGGAAACACCATATATTTT.

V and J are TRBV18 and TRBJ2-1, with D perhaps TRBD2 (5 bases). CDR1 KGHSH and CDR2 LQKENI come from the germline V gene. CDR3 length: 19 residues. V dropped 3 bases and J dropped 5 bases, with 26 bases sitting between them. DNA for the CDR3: TGTGCCAGCTCACCGAAGTGGCGTAACGAGGGTCTAGCTGACAATGAGCAGTTCTTC. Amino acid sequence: CASSPKWRNEGLADNEQFF.

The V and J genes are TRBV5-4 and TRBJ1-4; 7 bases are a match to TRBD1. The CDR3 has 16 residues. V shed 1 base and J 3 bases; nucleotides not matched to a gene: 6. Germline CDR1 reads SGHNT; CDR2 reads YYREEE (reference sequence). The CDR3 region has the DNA TGTGCCAGCAGCTTGTACAGGGGTGTAGCTAATGAAAAACTGTTTTTT. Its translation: CASSLYRGVANEKLFF.

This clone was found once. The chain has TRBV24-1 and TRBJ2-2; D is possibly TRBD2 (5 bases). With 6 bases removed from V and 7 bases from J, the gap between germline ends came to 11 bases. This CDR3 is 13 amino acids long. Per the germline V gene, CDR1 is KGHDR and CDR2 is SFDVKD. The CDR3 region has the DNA TGTGCCACCAGTCCCGTAAGCGGCGGGGAGCTGTTTTTT. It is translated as CATSPVSGGELFF.

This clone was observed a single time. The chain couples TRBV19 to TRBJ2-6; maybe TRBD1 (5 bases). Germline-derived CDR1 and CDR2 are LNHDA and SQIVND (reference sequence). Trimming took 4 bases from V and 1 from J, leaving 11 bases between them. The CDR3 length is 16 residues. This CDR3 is CASSNLAGSGANVLTF. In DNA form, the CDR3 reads TGTGCCAGTAGTAACCTGGCAGGGTCTGGGGCCAACGTCCTGACTTTC.

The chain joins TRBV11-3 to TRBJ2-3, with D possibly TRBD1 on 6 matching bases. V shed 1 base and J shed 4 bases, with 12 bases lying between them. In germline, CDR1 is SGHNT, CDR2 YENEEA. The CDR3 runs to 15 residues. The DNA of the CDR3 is TGTGCCAGCAGCTTAGGGACAGAGCGATCAGATACGCAGTATTTT. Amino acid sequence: CASSLGTERSDTQYF.

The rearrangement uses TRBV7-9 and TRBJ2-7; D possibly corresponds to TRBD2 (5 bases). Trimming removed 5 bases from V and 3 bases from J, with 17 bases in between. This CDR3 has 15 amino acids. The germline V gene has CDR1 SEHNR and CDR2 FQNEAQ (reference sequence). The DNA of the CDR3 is TGTGCCAGCAGCCCATCTGGGGAGAAGTACTACGAGCAGTACTTC. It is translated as CASSPSGEKYYEQYF.

The CDR3, as DNA: TGTGCCAGCAGCGTACCGGGACAGGGGAAGGCCGGGGAGCTGTTTTTT. Its protein product is CASSVPGQGKAGELFF. The rearrangement uses TRBV7-9 and TRBJ2-2; 10 bases map to TRBD1. The CDR3 sequence is 16 residues long. With V trimmed by 5 bases and J by 6 bases, 9 bases remained unmatched. CDR1 and CDR2 (germline): SEHNR, FQNEAQ (reference sequence).

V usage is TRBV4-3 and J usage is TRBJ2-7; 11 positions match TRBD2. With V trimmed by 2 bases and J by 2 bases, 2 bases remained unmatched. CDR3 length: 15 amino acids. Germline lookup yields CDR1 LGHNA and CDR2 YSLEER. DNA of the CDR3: TGCGCCAGCAGCCAAAGGGGACTAGCGGCCTACGAGCAGTACTTC. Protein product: CASSQRGLAAYEQYF.

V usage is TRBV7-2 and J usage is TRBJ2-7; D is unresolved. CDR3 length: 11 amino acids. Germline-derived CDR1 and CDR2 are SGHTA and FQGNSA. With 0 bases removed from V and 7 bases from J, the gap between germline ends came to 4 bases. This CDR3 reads CASSLAREQYF. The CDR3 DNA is TGTGCCAGCAGCTTAGCGCGTGAGCAGTACTTC. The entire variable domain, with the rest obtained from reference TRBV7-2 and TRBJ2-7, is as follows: GAGVSQSPSNKVTEKGKDVELRCDPISGHTALYWYRQSLGQGLEFLIYFQGNSAPDKSGLPSDRFSAERTGGSVSTLTIQRTQQEDSAVYLCASSLAREQYFGPGTRLTVT.

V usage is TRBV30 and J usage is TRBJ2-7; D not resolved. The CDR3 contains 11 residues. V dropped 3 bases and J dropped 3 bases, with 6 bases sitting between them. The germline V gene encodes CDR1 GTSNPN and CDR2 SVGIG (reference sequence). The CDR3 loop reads CAWSNSYEQYF. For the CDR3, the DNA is TGTGCCTGGAGCAACAGCTACGAGCAGTACTTC.

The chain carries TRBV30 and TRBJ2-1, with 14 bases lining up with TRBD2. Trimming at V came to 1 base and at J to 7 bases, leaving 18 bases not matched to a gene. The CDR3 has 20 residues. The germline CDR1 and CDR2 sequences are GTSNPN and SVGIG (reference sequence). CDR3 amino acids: CAWSGGTSGRPPKEGNEQFF. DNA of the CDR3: TGTGCCTGGAGTGGGGGGACTAGCGGGAGACCCCCGAAGGAAGGGAATGAGCAGTTCTTC.

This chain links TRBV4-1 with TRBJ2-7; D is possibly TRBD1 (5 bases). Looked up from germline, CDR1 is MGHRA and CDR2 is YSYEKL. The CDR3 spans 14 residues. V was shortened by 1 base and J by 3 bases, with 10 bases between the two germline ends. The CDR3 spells CASSQAGFGYEQYF. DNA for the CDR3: TGCGCCAGCAGCCAAGCAGGGTTTGGCTACGAGCAGTACTTC.

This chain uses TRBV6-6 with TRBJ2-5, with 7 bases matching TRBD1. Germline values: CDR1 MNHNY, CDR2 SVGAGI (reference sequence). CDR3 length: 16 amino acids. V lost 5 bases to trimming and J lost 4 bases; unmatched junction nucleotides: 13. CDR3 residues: CASSRRTGVGIETQYF. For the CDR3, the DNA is TGTGCCAGCAGTCGACGAACAGGGGTTGGGATAGAGACCCAGTACTTC.

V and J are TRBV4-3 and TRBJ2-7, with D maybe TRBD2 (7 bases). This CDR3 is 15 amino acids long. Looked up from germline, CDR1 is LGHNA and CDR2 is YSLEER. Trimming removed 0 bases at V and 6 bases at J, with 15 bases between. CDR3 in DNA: TGCGCCAGCAGCCAAGATCCAAGGGGGGGACCCGAGCAGTACTTC. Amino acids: CASSQDPRGGPEQYF.

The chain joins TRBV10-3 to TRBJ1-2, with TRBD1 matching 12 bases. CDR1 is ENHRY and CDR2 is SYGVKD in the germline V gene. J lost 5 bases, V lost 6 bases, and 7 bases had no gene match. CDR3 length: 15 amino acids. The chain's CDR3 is CAIRPGQGARYGYTF. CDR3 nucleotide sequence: TGTGCCATCAGGCCGGGACAGGGGGCGCGGTATGGCTACACCTTC.